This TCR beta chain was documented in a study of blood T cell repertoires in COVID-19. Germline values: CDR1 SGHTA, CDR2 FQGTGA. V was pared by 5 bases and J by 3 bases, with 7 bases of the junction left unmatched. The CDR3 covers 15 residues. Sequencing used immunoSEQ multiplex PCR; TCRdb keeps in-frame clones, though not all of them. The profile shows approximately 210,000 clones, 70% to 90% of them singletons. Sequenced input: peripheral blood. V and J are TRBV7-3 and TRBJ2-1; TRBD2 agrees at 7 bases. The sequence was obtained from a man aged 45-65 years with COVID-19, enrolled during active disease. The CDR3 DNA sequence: TGTGCCAGCAGCACCACCGGGACTAACTACAATGAGCAGTTCTTC. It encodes CASSTTGTNYNEQFF.